The TCR beta chain under discussion was sequenced for a study of cytomegalovirus exposure and HLA in healthy donors. The study's findings and limits: According to a subsequent analysis, TCR clusters identified in the first cohort showed a tendency to co-occur across the approximately 130 validation repertoires.

The V and J ends lost 10 bases and 0 bases, in that order; junction bases with no gene match: 11. The CDR3 extends over 16 amino acids. The germline CDR1 and CDR2 sequences are SNHLY and FYNNEI. Turning to this clone: The antigen remains undetermined.

Produced via immunoSEQ multiplex PCR; TCRdb's table is partial and in-frame only. The data contain over 100,000 clones, 70% to 90% of them singletons. The TCR comes from a woman aged 18 to 35 in good health and CMV-seropositive. The V call is TRBV2, the J call TRBJ2-7, with TRBD2 matching over 11 bases. The sequenced sample was PBMCs. The CDR3 protein is CATRLAGGLSSYEQYF. The CDR3 bases are TGTGCCACCAGGCTAGCGGGAGGCCTAAGCTCCTACGAGCAGTACTTC. Together with reference TRBV2 and TRBJ2-7, the CDR3 gives the full variable domain: EPEVTQTPSHQVTQMGQEVILRCVPISNHLYFYWYRQILGQKVEFLVSFYNNEISEKSEIFDDQFSVERPDGSNFTLKIRSTKLEDSAMYFCATRLAGGLSSYEQYFGPGTRLTVT.